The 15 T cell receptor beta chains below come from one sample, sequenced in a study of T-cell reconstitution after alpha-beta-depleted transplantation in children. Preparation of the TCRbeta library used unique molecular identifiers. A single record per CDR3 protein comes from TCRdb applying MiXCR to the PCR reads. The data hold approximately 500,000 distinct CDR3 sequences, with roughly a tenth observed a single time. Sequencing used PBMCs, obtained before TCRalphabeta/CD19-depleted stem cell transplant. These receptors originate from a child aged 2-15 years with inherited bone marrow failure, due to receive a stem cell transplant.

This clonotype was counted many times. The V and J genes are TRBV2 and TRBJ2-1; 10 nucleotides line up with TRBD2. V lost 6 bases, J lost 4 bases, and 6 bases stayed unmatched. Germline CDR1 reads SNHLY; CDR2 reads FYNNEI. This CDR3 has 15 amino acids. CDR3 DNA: TGTGCCAGCAGGAGGACTAGCGGCCCTTACAATGAGCAGTTCTTC. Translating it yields CASRRTSGPYNEQFF. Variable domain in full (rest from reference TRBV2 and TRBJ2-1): EPEVTQTPSHQVTQMGQEVILRCVPISNHLYFYWYRQILGQKVEFLVSFYNNEISEKSEIFDDQFSVERPDGSNFTLKIRSTKLEDSAMYFCASRRTSGPYNEQFFGPGTRLTVL.

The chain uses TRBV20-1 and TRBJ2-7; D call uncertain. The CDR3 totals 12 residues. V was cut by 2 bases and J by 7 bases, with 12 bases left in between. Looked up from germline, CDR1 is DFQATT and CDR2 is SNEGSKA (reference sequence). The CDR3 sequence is CSARFLRMEQYF. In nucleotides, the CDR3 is TGCAGTGCTAGATTCCTCCGGATGGAGCAGTACTTC.

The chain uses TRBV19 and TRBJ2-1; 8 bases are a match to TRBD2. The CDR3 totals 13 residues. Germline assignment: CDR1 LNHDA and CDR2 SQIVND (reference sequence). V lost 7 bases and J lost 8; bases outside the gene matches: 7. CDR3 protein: CASIRAGDYEQFF. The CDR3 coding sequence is TGTGCCAGTATAAGAGCGGGAGACTATGAGCAGTTCTTC.

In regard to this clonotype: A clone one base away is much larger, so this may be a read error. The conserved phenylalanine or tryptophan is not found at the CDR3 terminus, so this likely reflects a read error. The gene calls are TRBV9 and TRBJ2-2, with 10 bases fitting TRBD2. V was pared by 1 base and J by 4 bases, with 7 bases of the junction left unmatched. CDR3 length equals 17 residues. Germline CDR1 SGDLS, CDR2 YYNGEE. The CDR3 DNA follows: TGTGCCAGCAGCGTACACCAGGGACTAGCGAGCACCGGGGAGCTGTTTTGT. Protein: CASSVHQGLASTGELFC.

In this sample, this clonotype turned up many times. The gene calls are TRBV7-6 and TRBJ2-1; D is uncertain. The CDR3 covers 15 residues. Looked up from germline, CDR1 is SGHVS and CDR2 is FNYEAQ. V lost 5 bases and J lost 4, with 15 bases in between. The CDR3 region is CASSPSRAGYNEQFF. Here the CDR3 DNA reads TGTGCCAGCAGCCCTAGTCGGGCCGGATACAATGAGCAGTTCTTC.

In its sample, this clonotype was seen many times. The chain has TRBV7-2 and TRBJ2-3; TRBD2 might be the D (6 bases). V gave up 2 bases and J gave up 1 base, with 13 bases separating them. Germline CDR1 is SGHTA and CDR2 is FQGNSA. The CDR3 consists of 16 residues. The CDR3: CASSLRGSSGTDTQYF. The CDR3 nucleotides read TGTGCCAGCAGCTTACGGGGGAGTTCGGGCACAGATACGCAGTATTTT.

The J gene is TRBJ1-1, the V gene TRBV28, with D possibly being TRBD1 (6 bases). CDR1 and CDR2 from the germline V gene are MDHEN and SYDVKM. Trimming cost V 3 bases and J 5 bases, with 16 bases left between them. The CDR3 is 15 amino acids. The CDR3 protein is CASSFFGGGRTEAFF. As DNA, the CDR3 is TGTGCCAGCAGTTTCTTCGGCGGGGGGCGGACTGAAGCTTTCTTT.

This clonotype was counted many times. This CDR3 reads CSVKYTEAFF. The CDR3 region has the DNA TGCAGCGTCAAGTACACTGAAGCTTTCTTT. This chain joins TRBV29-1 and TRBJ1-1; D call uncertain. Germline CDR1 SQVTM, CDR2 ANQGSEA. There are 10 residues in the CDR3. V gave up 6 bases and J gave up 3 bases, with 5 bases separating them.

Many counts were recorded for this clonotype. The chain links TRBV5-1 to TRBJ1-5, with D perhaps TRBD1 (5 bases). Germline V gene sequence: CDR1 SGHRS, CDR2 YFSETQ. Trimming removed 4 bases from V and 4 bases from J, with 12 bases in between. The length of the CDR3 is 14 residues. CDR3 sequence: CASSPGTANQPQHF. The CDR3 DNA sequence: TGCGCCAGCAGCCCCGGGACGGCAAATCAGCCCCAGCATTTT.

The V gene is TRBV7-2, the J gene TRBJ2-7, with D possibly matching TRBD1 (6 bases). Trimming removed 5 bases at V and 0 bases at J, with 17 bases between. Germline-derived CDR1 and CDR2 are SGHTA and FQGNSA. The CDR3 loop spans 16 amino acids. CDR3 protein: CASSPEWGPRSYEQYF. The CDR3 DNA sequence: TGTGCCAGCAGCCCCGAATGGGGGCCCCGCTCCTACGAGCAGTACTTC.

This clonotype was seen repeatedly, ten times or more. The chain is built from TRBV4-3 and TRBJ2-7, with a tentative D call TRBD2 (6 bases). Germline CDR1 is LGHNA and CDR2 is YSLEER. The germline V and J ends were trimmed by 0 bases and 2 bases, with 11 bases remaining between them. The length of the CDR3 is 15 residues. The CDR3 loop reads CASSQEIAVPYEQYF. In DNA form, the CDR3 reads TGCGCCAGCAGCCAAGAGATAGCGGTACCCTACGAGCAGTACTTC.

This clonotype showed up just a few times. CDR3 protein: CASSSLLGYEQYF. The CDR3 DNA is TGTGCCAGCAGTTCTCTCCTGGGGTACGAGCAGTACTTC. The chain couples TRBV6-6 to TRBJ2-7; no clear D. The CDR3 covers 13 residues. Germline V gene data show CDR1 as MNHNY and CDR2 as SVGAGI (reference sequence). With 4 bases removed from V and 4 bases from J, the gap between germline ends came to 11 bases.

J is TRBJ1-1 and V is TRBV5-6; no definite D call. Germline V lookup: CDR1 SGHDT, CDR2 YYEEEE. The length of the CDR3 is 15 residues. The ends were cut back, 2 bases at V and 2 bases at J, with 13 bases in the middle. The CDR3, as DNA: TGTGCCAGCAGCTTTTTGGCAGGACCAAACACTGAAGCTTTCTTT. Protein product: CASSFLAGPNTEAFF. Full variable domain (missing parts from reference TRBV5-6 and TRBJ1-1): DAGVTQSPTHLIKTRGQQVTLRCSPKSGHDTVSWYQQALGQGPQFIFQYYEEEERQRGNFPDRFSGHQFPNYSSELNVNALLLGDSALYLCASSFLAGPNTEAFFGQGTRLTVV.

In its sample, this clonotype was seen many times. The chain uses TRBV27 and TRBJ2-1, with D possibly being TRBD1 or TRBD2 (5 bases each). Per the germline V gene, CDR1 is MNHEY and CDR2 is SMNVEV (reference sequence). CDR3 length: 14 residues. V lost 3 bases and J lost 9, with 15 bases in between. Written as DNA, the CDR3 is TGTGCCAGCAGTTTTCGGGACGCCGAGGGTGAGCAGTTCTTC. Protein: CASSFRDAEGEQFF.

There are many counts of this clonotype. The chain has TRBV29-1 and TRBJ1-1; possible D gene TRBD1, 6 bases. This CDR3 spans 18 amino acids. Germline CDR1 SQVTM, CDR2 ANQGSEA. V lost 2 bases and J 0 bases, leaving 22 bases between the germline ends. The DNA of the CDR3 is TGCAGCGTTGAACGAACCTCGACAGGCCACTACTTGAACACTGAAGCTTTCTTT. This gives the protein CSVERTSTGHYLNTEAFF.